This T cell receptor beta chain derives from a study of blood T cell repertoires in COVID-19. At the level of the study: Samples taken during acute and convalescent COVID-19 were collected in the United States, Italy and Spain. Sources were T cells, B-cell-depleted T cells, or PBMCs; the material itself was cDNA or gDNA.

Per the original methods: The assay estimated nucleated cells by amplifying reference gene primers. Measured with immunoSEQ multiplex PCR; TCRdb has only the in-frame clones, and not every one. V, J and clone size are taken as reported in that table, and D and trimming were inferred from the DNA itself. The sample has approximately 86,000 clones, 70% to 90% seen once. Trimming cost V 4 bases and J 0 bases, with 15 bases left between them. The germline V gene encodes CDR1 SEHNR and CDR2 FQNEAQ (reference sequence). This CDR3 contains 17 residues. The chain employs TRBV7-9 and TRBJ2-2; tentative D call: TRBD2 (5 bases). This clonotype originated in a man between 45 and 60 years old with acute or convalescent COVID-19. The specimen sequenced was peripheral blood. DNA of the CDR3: TGTGCCAGCAGCTCTCGAGGAGGAGCGGCGAACACCGGGGAGCTGTTTTTT. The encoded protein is CASSSRGGAANTGELFF. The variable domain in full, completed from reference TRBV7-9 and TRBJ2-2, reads DTGVSQNPRHKITKRGQNVTFRCDPISEHNRLYWYRQTLGQGPEFLTYFQNEAQLEKSRLLSDRFSAERPKGSFSTLEIQRTEQGDSAMYLCASSSRGGAANTGELFFGEGSRLTVL.